Reported below is one TCR beta chain. Its antigen is undetermined. Primers included in the PCR were 60 Vbeta and 13 Jbeta primers. Method: immunoSEQ multiplex PCR; TCRdb's copy keeps in-frame clones and lacks some. The table shows 35,000 to 40,000 clones, with more than 90% occurring only once. The data were obtained in a study of cytomegalovirus exposure and HLA in healthy donors. Study conclusions and caveats: An analysis that was carried out later associated approximately 15,000 TCR beta sequences with HLA alleles at 0.05 false discovery rate. For most TCR sequences rarity was the rule, although some public TCRs occurred in many donors. Later analysis suggested most CMV-associated TCR beta chains were HLA-restricted. Specific recognition of CMV antigens was confirmed in vitro for three chains (all CMV-associated).

This CDR3 contains 14 residues. Germline V gene sequence: CDR1 SGHVS, CDR2 FNYEAQ. V lost 5 bases and J lost 0, with 8 bases in between. This clonotype was sampled from a woman under 30 in good health and CMV-seronegative. The sample taken for sequencing was PBMCs. The rearrangement links TRBV7-6 to TRBJ2-1; the D gene is possibly TRBD2 (5 bases). The CDR3 reads CASSIGSSYNEQFF. In nucleotides, the CDR3 is TGTGCCAGCAGCATAGGGAGCTCCTACAATGAGCAGTTCTTC.